The clone carrying this T cell receptor beta chain was observed a handful of times. Its specificity is unknown. A J-beta primer mix and a sample-barcoded 5' primer were used in a second PCR of roughly 6 to 11 cycles. Each cDNA molecule was tagged by a template-switch adaptor with 12 random nucleotides. TCRdb reanalysed the 5' RACE reads using MiXCR and keeps one entry per CDR3 protein. In the table there are approximately 800,000 distinct CDR3 sequences, roughly 24% of which are singletons. The data were taken from a study of blood T cells in healthy people across ages. The study, taken as a whole, reports: Researchers deemed the diversity estimates from one million T cells underestimates. Strong correlation existed between TCR beta diversity and naive T cell percentage.

V lost 4 bases and J lost 8, with 24 bases in between. CDR1 is ENHRY, CDR2 SYGVKD, per germline. This CDR3 is built from 17 residues. These data also formed part of another study, on T cells of mothers and their children.

Material: blood. This sequence was found in a boy between 5 and 17 years old in good health. The rearrangement links TRBV10-3 to TRBJ2-1, with D possibly being TRBD1 or TRBD2 (6 bases each). In nucleotides, the CDR3 is TGTGCCATCAGTGGAGGGGGGTCTGACGTGCGTAACGATGAGCAGTTCTTC. Translating it yields CAISGGGSDVRNDEQFF.